These T cell receptor beta chains were read from a single sample in a study of cytomegalovirus exposure and HLA in healthy donors. The protocol was immunoSEQ multiplex PCR, while the TCRdb copy is restricted to in-frame clones and leaves out a portion. The repertoire holds over 75,000 clones, with around 82% as singletons. What was sequenced was PBMCs. These receptors originate from a woman aged 60 to 75 in good health and CMV-seronegative. CDR3s include the opening cysteine and the closing phenylalanine or tryptophan. Fields, in order: J gene, clone size, V gene, CDR3 length, D gene, CDR3 DNA, CDR3 protein. A D gene is named only where the DNA matches it firmly. Clone size is stated in some rows and not others, as once, few, many or a class when expanded.

TRBJ2-2,-,TRBV5-4,14,-,TGTGCCAGCAGCTTTAGGGGGTCCCCCGGGGAGCTGTTTTTT,CASSFRGSPGELFF
TRBJ1-4,-,TRBV19,15,-,TGTGCCAGTAGTACCGCGGACGCCGACAGTGAAAAACTGTTTTTT,CASSTADADSEKLFF
TRBJ1-1,-,TRBV29-1,12,-,TGCAGCGCCGAAAAGGGGTACACTGAAGCTTTCTTT,CSAEKGYTEAFF
TRBJ2-7,-,TRBV10-2,15,-,TGCGCCAGCAGTGAGACCGACACTTACTCCTACGAGCAGTACTTC,CASSETDTYSYEQYF
TRBJ1-5,-,TRBV28,14,-,TGTGCCAGCAGGCGGAACCCGAGCAATCAGCCCCAGCATTTT,CASRRNPSNQPQHF
TRBJ1-1,-,TRBV9,14,-,TGTGCCAGCAGCGAGCACCTAAGGAACACTGAAGCTTTCTTT,CASSEHLRNTEAFF
TRBJ2-3,-,TRBV2,15,TRBD1,TGTGCCAGCAGTGACCCGGGACAGGGGACAGATACGCAGTATTTT,CASSDPGQGTDTQYF
TRBJ1-2,-,TRBV19,14,-,TGTGCCAGTAGTATAGATCGGACACCGGATGGCTACACCTTC,CASSIDRTPDGYTF
TRBJ2-4,-,TRBV11-2,15,-,TGTGCCAGCAGCTCACCCCGTGTCCTACAAAACATTCAGTACTTC,CASSSPRVLQNIQYF
TRBJ2-3,-,TRBV29-1,14,-,TGCAGCGTGGACTACCGTGCTGGCACAGATACGCAGTATTTT,CSVDYRAGTDTQYF
TRBJ2-5,-,TRBV7-8,15,TRBD2,TGTGCCAGCAGCTATAGGACTAGCGGGGGGGAGACCCAGTACTTC,CASSYRTSGGETQYF
TRBJ1-1,-,TRBV4-3,17,-,TGCGCCAGCAGCCCAGGGGCTGGGATGGGTCTAGACACTGAAGCTTTCTTT,CASSPGAGMGLDTEAFF
TRBJ1-1,-,TRBV10-3,13,-,TGTGCCATCAGTGAGGGCAAGAACACTGAAGCTTTCTTT,CAISEGKNTEAFF
TRBJ2-7,-,TRBV20-1,11,-,TGCAGTGCCCCGTCTTCCTACGAGCAGTACTTC,CSAPSSYEQYF
TRBJ1-5,-,TRBV2,12,-,TGTGCCAGCGGTAGAGGCAATCAGCCCCAGCATTTT,CASGRGNQPQHF
TRBJ2-7,-,TRBV5-4,14,TRBD1,TGTGCCAGCAGCCCGACAGGGGGAGCGTACGAGCAGTACTTC,CASSPTGGAYEQYF
TRBJ1-1,-,TRBV11-2,13,-,TGTGCCAGCAGCCAGACCGGACACAGTGAAGCTTTCTTT,CASSQTGHSEAFF
TRBJ1-5,once,TRBV7-8,17,TRBD1,TGTGCCAGCAGCCTCGTGACAGGGGCCCCAATCGGGCAGCCCCAGCATTTT,CASSLVTGAPIGQPQHF
TRBJ2-7,once,TRBV27,16,-,TGTGCCAGCAGTCCAAAGCGTCCGGCCCACTACTACGAGCAGTACTTC,CASSPKRPAHYYEQYF
TRBJ1-2,once,TRBV10-2,17,TRBD1,TGCGCCAGCAGTGAAGGGGGCCTAAGGATAAGGGATCGTGGCTACACCTTC,CASSEGGLRIRDRGYTF
TRBJ2-5,-,TRBV2,13,-,TGTGCCAGCTCCAGGGGACTAACGGAGACCCAGTACTTC,CASSRGLTETQYF
TRBJ2-1,-,TRBV29-1,11,-,TGCAGCGTTGAAGATGGAGCACCCCATTTCTTC,CSVEDGAPHFF